This T cell receptor beta chain was captured by sequencing in a study of identifying expanded T cells in peripheral blood. Regarding the study as a whole: Two-week clone count variance significantly increased as total template count grew. Differentially abundant clones: 0.95 to 1.5 between replicates, approximately 15 at approximately 14 days, around 20 at four.

Profiling relied on immunoSEQ multiplex PCR, and the TCRdb table lists in-frame clones only, not all of them. The sample records 75,000 to 95,000 clones, roughly 81% being singletons. During the collection period, no donor immune events like infections were recorded. Trimming removed 3 bases at V and 1 base at J, with 9 bases between. CDR3 length: 14 amino acids. Germline V gene sequence: CDR1 MGHRA, CDR2 YSYEKL. This clone was observed a handful of times. No antigen is known for it. The chain links TRBV4-1 to TRBJ1-1; D is undetermined. The sequence was obtained from a person aged 18 to 75 in good health. The sequenced sample consisted of blood. The CDR3 reads CASSHSSPNTEAFF. CDR3 sequence (DNA): TGCGCCAGCAGCCATTCCTCACCGAACACTGAAGCTTTCTTT.